The rows below give T cell receptor beta chains drawn from one sample of a study of T cells in Graves' hyperthyroidism and ophthalmopathy. A single record per CDR3 protein comes from TCRdb applying MiXCR to the multiplex PCR reads. The sample shows fewer than 650,000 distinct CDR3 sequences, 12% to 15% of them seen only once. Sequenced material: blood. The receptor set was obtained from a woman between 35 and 50 years old with Graves' hyperthyroidism. Both conserved end residues are part of each CDR3. D genes are given only for firm matches. Some rows have no size entry. The others give once, few or many, or a class for an expanded clone.

TRBV30	TRBJ1-1	many	.	CAWGKNTEAFF	TGTGCCTGGGGAAAGAACACTGAAGCTTTCTTT
TRBV29-1	TRBJ1-2	many	TRBD1	CSVGQGPDGYTF	TGCAGCGTTGGACAGGGGCCGGATGGCTACACCTTC
TRBV18	TRBJ1-1	many	TRBD1	CASSPTGGIMTEAFF	TGTGCCAGCTCACCGACAGGGGGTATTATGACTGAAGCTTTCTTT
TRBV18	TRBJ2-6	.	.	CASSPGSGTRNSGANVLTF	TGTGCCAGCTCACCAGGGTCAGGAACAAGAAACTCTGGGGCCAACGTCCTGACTTTC
TRBV28	TRBJ2-1	many	TRBD2	CASSPRPGLAGGTYNEQFF	TGTGCCAGCAGTCCGAGACCAGGACTAGCGGGAGGAACTTACAATGAGCAGTTCTTC
TRBV7-2	TRBJ2-7	.	.	CASSKEGAYEQYF	TGTGCCAGCAGCAAGGAGGGGGCCTACGAGCAGTACTTC
TRBV7-2	TRBJ1-1	many	TRBD1	CASSLGVTGVTEAFF	TGTGCCAGCAGCTTAGGGGTGACAGGGGTTACTGAAGCTTTCTTT
TRBV7-9	TRBJ2-7	many	TRBD1	CASSQETGGGYEQYF	TGTGCCAGCAGTCAAGAGACAGGGGGGGGGTACGAGCAGTACTTC
TRBV2	TRBJ2-3	many	.	CASSVFVTDTQYF	TGTGCCAGCAGTGTTTTTGTCACAGATACGCAGTATTTT
TRBV11-3	TRBJ2-1	many	.	CASSLETEGGEQFF	TGTGCCAGCAGCTTAGAGACAGAAGGCGGTGAGCAGTTCTTC
TRBV28	TRBJ2-3	few	.	CASREGPNTDTQYF	TGTGCCAGCAGAGAAGGGCCGAACACAGATACGCAGTATTTT
TRBV4-1	TRBJ2-5	.	.	CASSHPDWSDIQETQYF	TGCGCCAGCAGCCATCCGGACTGGTCAGACATTCAAGAGACCCAGTACTTC
TRBV18	TRBJ2-2	few	TRBD2	CASSPPGLAGGRELFF	TGTGCCAGCTCACCACCGGGACTAGCGGGAGGCCGGGAGCTGTTTTTT
TRBV5-1	TRBJ1-1	many	.	CASSVEASGTEAFF	TGCGCCAGCAGCGTGGAGGCGTCGGGCACTGAAGCTTTCTTT
TRBV24-1	TRBJ2-1	many	.	CATSTEGSYNEQFF	TGTGCCACCTCGACCGAGGGATCCTACAATGAGCAGTTCTTC
TRBV6-1	TRBJ2-1	many	.	CAGGPPNEQFF	TGTGCCGGCGGTCCTCCCAATGAGCAGTTCTTC
TRBV6-1	TRBJ2-1	many	.	CASSEGIQSYNEQFF	TGTGCCAGCAGTGAAGGGATACAATCCTACAATGAGCAGTTCTTC
TRBV7-3	TRBJ2-2	many	.	CASSIQGGANGELFF	TGTGCCAGCAGTATCCAGGGGGGAGCTAACGGGGAGCTGTTTTTT
TRBV9	TRBJ2-1	few	.	CASSPSDGYNEQFF	TGTGCCAGCAGCCCTTCGGACGGTTACAATGAGCAGTTCTTC
TRBV28	TRBJ2-7	many	TRBD1	CASSPSLGTAYEQYF	TGTGCCAGCAGTCCCAGCCTGGGGACAGCCTACGAGCAGTACTTC
TRBV28	TRBJ2-2	many	.	CASSTTGVYTGELFF	TGTGCCAGCAGTACGACAGGTGTTTACACCGGGGAGCTGTTTTTT
TRBV7-9	TRBJ2-5	.	.	CASSPREIQETQYF	TGTGCCAGCAGCCCCCGAGAAATCCAAGAGACCCAGTACTTC
TRBV29-1	TRBJ1-3	.	.	CSVPGGPGNTIYF	TGCAGCGTTCCGGGAGGCCCGGGAAACACCATATATTTT
TRBV11-2	TRBJ2-5	few	.	CASSEQGNQETQYF	TGTGCCAGCAGCGAGCAGGGCAACCAAGAGACCCAGTACTTC
TRBV5-1	TRBJ2-7	many	.	CASSLESSVRYEQYF	TGCGCCAGCAGCTTGGAGTCTAGCGTTCGGTACGAGCAGTACTTC
TRBV30	TRBJ1-4	many	.	CAWSIGKGDEKLFF	TGTGCCTGGAGTATCGGGAAGGGAGATGAAAAACTGTTTTTT
TRBV2	TRBJ2-7	.	.	CASSEGTANLGEQYF	TGTGCCAGCAGCGAGGGGACCGCGAACTTGGGCGAGCAGTACTTC
TRBV28	TRBJ2-5	many	.	CASSSQSLQETQYF	TGTGCCAGCAGTTCACAGAGCCTCCAAGAGACCCAGTACTTC
TRBV5-1	TRBJ2-7	many	.	CASSLEQQSNEQYF	TGCGCCAGCAGCTTGGAACAACAGTCGAACGAGCAGTACTTC
TRBV28	TRBJ2-7	many	TRBD1	CASSWGQGGNEQYF	TGTGCCAGCAGTTGGGGACAGGGAGGAAACGAGCAGTACTTC
TRBV24-1	TRBJ2-2	.	.	CATSDDRVANTGELFF	TGTGCCACCAGTGATGATAGGGTCGCGAACACCGGGGAGCTGTTTTTT
TRBV28	TRBJ1-3	.	.	CASSSSLLSGNTIYF	TGTGCCAGCAGTTCTTCCCTCCTCTCTGGAAACACCATATATTTT
TRBV3-1	TRBJ2-7	many	.	CASSHRVYEQYF	TGTGCCAGCAGCCACAGGGTCTACGAGCAGTACTTC
TRBV12-3/TRBV12-4	TRBJ1-1	many	TRBD1	CASSFVGQASQGTEAFF	TGTGCCAGCAGTTTTGTAGGACAGGCTAGCCAGGGCACTGAAGCTTTCTTT
TRBV18	TRBJ2-3	many	.	CASSLKPQGGTDTQYF	TGTGCCAGCTCACTTAAGCCCCAAGGAGGCACAGATACGCAGTATTTT
TRBV6-1	TRBJ2-7	many	TRBD1	CASIHRGEYEQYF	TGTGCCAGCATCCACAGGGGGGAATACGAGCAGTACTTC
TRBV27	TRBJ2-2	.	TRBD2	CASGTSSTGELFF	TGTGCCAGCGGGACTAGCAGTACCGGGGAGCTGTTTTTT
TRBV5-1	TRBJ2-3	many	TRBD2	CASSFSGSPTDTQYF	TGCGCCAGCAGCTTCAGCGGGAGCCCCACAGATACGCAGTATTTT
TRBV5-1	TRBJ1-1	.	.	CASSLGGQNPGTEAFF	TGCGCCAGCAGCTTGGGCGGACAGAACCCGGGTACTGAAGCTTTCTTT
TRBV3-1	TRBJ2-2	many	.	CASSLGTTGGTGELFF	TGTGCCAGCAGCCTCGGGACAACCGGGGGGACCGGGGAGCTGTTTTTT
TRBV2	TRBJ1-6	.	TRBD1	CASSEHLGTGDPSYNSPLHF	TGTGCCAGCAGTGAACATCTAGGGACAGGGGACCCCTCCTATAATTCACCCCTCCACTTT
TRBV20-1	TRBJ1-1	many	TRBD1	CSAKQGLAEAFF	TGCAGTGCTAAACAGGGGCTCGCTGAAGCTTTCTTT
TRBV27	TRBJ2-7	many	TRBD2	CASSLTSDYEQYF	TGTGCCAGCAGTTTGACTAGCGACTACGAGCAGTACTTC
TRBV20-1	TRBJ1-4	few	TRBD1	CSARVFWGQTEKLFF	TGCAGTGCTAGAGTTTTTTGGGGACAGACTGAAAAACTGTTTTTT
TRBV29-1	TRBJ2-7	many	.	CSVATYYEQYF	TGCAGCGTTGCGACCTACTACGAGCAGTACTTC